These 28 T cell receptor beta chains share one sample of origin, sequenced in a study of shared clonotypes between healthy human individuals. CD45RO-negative CD8 cells positively selected for CCR7 made up the naive population, which excluded terminally differentiated effector memory CD45RA+ cells. Measured with immunoSEQ multiplex PCR; TCRdb has only the in-frame clones, and not every one. The table records about 2 million clones, over 85% of them present only once. Sequenced: naive CD8+ T cells sorted from blood. The receptors here all came from a man between 18 and 29 years old in good health.

This CDR3 is CASSLFVGEDNEQFF. The CDR3 region has the DNA TGTGCCAGCAGCCTCTTTGTGGGAGAAGACAATGAGCAGTTCTTC. V is TRBV11-2 and J is TRBJ2-1; a weak D match, TRBD2 (5 bases). The CDR3 is 15 residues long. The germline V and J ends were trimmed by 5 bases and 5 bases, with 16 bases remaining between them. Germline values: CDR1 SGHAT, CDR2 FQNNGV.

The genes are TRBV5-1 and TRBJ1-1; no reliable D call. With 4 bases removed from V and 4 bases from J, the gap between germline ends came to 11 bases. This CDR3 has 13 residues. Germline V lookup: CDR1 SGHRS, CDR2 YFSETQ. The DNA for the CDR3 is TGCGCCAGCAGCCCTCCGTCATCCACTGAAGCTTTCTTT. Translation gives CASSPPSSTEAFF.

The chain has TRBV10-1 and TRBJ2-1, with D possibly being TRBD1 (5 bases). The CDR3 totals 13 residues. Germline V gives CDR1 WNHNN, CDR2 SYGVQD (reference sequence). Trimming took off 3 bases at V and 2 bases at J, with 5 bases between the two ends. The CDR3 bases are TGCGCCAGCAGTGAACAGGCCTACAATGAGCAGTTCTTC. It specifies CASSEQAYNEQFF.

The CDR3 DNA reads TGTGCCACCTCTTTACTAGCGGGAGCCTACAATGAGCAGTTCTTC. It yields the protein CATSLLAGAYNEQFF. The J gene is TRBJ2-1, the V gene TRBV7-9; 11 bases fit TRBD2. In germline, CDR1 is SEHNR, CDR2 FQNEAQ (reference sequence). This CDR3 has 15 residues. V trimming: 10 bases; J trimming: 2 bases; junction bases outside the gene matches: 7. The full variable domain, completed using reference TRBV7-9 and TRBJ2-1, is DTGVSQNPRHKITKRGQNVTFRCDPISEHNRLYWYRQTLGQGPEFLTYFQNEAQLEKSRLLSDRFSAERPKGSFSTLEIQRTEQGDSAMYLCATSLLAGAYNEQFFGPGTRLTVL.

The V call is TRBV2, the J call TRBJ2-5; TRBD1 aligns across 10 bases. This CDR3 is built from 17 residues. Germline V gene lookup returns CDR1 SNHLY and CDR2 FYNNEI. With V trimmed by 4 bases and J by 3 bases, 11 bases remained unmatched. The DNA for the CDR3 is TGTGCCAGCAGTGGTCTTAGTCCTGGGACAGGGGAAGAGACCCAGTACTTC. This translates into CASSGLSPGTGEETQYF.

The chain is built from TRBV7-9 and TRBJ2-1; 10 bases match TRBD2. Germline values: CDR1 SEHNR, CDR2 FQNEAQ (reference sequence). The ends lost 5 bases at V and 4 bases at J; junction bases unmatched: 5. CDR3 length: 15 amino acids. DNA of the CDR3: TGTGCCAGCAGCCGCCTAGCGGGGGAATACAATGAGCAGTTCTTC. Translating gives CASSRLAGEYNEQFF.

This chain connects TRBV5-1 to TRBJ2-7, with 11 bases lining up with TRBD2. Trimming cost V 0 bases and J 3 bases; bases outside gene matches: 2. The CDR3 covers 15 residues. Germline values: CDR1 SGHRS, CDR2 YFSETQ. CDR3 DNA sequence: TGCGCCAGCAGCTTGGCGGGACTAGCGGACTACGAGCAGTACTTC. Its protein product is CASSLAGLADYEQYF.

For the CDR3, the DNA is TGCGCCAGCAGCCAAGAGGGGTATACAAGCTCCTACGAGCAGTACTTC. It codes for CASSQEGYTSSYEQYF. The chain couples TRBV4-1 to TRBJ2-7, with D uncertain. Germline CDR1 reads MGHRA; CDR2 reads YSYEKL. The CDR3 sequence is 16 residues long. V gave up 0 bases and J gave up 0 bases, with 12 bases separating them.

This chain links TRBV5-1 with TRBJ2-7; 7 nucleotides line up with TRBD1. Losses at the gene ends were 2 bases for V and 6 bases for J; bases not matched to a gene: 5. In germline, CDR1 is SGHRS, CDR2 YFSETQ. The CDR3 length is 13 residues. Written as DNA, the CDR3 is TGCGCCAGCAGCTTCGACAGGGTCGTCGAGCAGTACTTC. Amino acids: CASSFDRVVEQYF.

The chain recombines TRBV7-2 with TRBJ1-2; no reliable D call. CDR1 and CDR2 (germline): SGHTA, FQGNSA. Deletions cut 1 base from V and 3 bases from J, with 9 bases between. The CDR3 is 14 residues long. CDR3 sequence (DNA): TGTGCCAGCAGCTTAGAGCCTTGGGACTATGGCTACACCTTC. Its protein is CASSLEPWDYGYTF.

This chain connects TRBV4-2 to TRBJ2-7; either TRBD1 or TRBD2 may supply D (5 bases each). Per germline, CDR1 LGHNA and CDR2 YNFKEQ. The CDR3 has 16 amino acids. V lost 3 bases and J lost 1, with 16 bases in between. The CDR3 DNA reads as TGTGCCAGCAGCCACGAAGAGGGGTCCTGGTCCTACGAGCAGTACTTC. Its protein product is CASSHEEGSWSYEQYF.

CDR3 in DNA: TGTGCCAGCAGCCCCCCCGCGACAGGTTTGTACGAGCAGTACTTC. Amino acids: CASSPPATGLYEQYF. The V call is TRBV11-2, the J call TRBJ2-7, with D possibly matching TRBD1 (6 bases). The V gene lost 5 bases and the J gene lost 4 bases, with 18 bases spanning the gap. The V gene's germline CDR1 is SGHAT and CDR2 FQNNGV. The CDR3 sequence is 15 residues long.

This chain connects TRBV29-1 to TRBJ1-2; perhaps TRBD1 as D (5 bases). Trimming stripped 8 bases from V and 7 bases from J, with 20 bases between. The CDR3 extends over 13 amino acids. Germline lookup yields CDR1 SQVTM and CDR2 ANQGSEA. The CDR3 DNA reads as TGCAGCCTGCGGGACTCAGGAGGGAGTGGCTACACCTTC. It translates to CSLRDSGGSGYTF.

The chain carries TRBV6-5 and TRBJ2-1; 13 bases match TRBD2. The CDR3 runs 15 residues. After removal of 8 bases from V and 5 bases from J, the junction contained 6 bases not matched to a gene. Germline V lookup: CDR1 MNHEY, CDR2 SVGAGI. Here the CDR3 DNA reads TGTGCCAGCGGAATACTAGCGGGGGGGAACAATGAGCAGTTCTTC. It specifies CASGILAGGNNEQFF.

As for this clone: Other nucleotide sequences from this sample produce the same CDR3. The rearrangement links TRBV5-1 to TRBJ2-1; the match to TRBD1 covers 8 bases. The CDR3 runs 15 residues. V lost 0 bases and J lost 4; bases outside the gene matches: 3. Germline lookup yields CDR1 SGHRS and CDR2 YFSETQ. The CDR3 nucleotides read TGCGCCAGCAGCTTGGTACAGGGGGAGTACAATGAGCAGTTCTTC. Amino acid sequence: CASSLVQGEYNEQFF.

The chain recombines TRBV28 with TRBJ2-7, with 7 bases matching TRBD1. The germline V gene encodes CDR1 MDHEN and CDR2 SYDVKM. The CDR3 length is 15 residues. With V trimmed by 4 bases and J by 1 base, 7 bases remained unmatched. In nucleotides, the CDR3 is TGTGCCAGCAGTTCTACAGGGGCCTTTTCCTACGAGCAGTACTTC. This translates into CASSSTGAFSYEQYF.

The genes are TRBV9 and TRBJ1-1; 8 bases align to TRBD1. The CDR3 is 14 residues long. V dropped 2 bases and J dropped 6; count of bases not matched to a gene: 6. The V gene's germline CDR1 is SGDLS and CDR2 YYNGEE. The CDR3 reads CASSVGTGESEAFF. The CDR3 nucleotides read TGTGCCAGCAGCGTGGGGACAGGAGAATCTGAAGCTTTCTTT.

This chain uses TRBV19 with TRBJ1-1, with a possible D match to TRBD1 (6 bases). The V end was cut by 6 bases, the J end by 5 bases, with 10 bases between. The germline V gene encodes CDR1 LNHDA and CDR2 SQIVND (reference sequence). CDR3 length: 12 amino acids. The CDR3 DNA reads as TGTGCCAGTAGGTCAGGGGCAACTGAAGCTTTCTTT. As protein: CASRSGATEAFF. Looking up the rest from reference TRBV19 and TRBJ1-1 gives the full variable domain: DGGITQSPKYLFRKEGQNVTLSCEQNLNHDAMYWYRQDPGQGLRLIYYSQIVNDFQKGDIAEGYSVSREKKESFPLTVTSAQKNPTAFYLCASRSGATEAFFGQGTRLTVV.

This clone was found a few times. This rearrangement joins TRBV4-1 to TRBJ1-5, with a possible D match to TRBD1 (6 bases). Germline V gives CDR1 MGHRA, CDR2 YSYEKL. V gave up 4 bases and J gave up 1 base, with 8 bases separating them. The CDR3 loop spans 14 amino acids. The CDR3 spells CASSPQGSNQPQHF. The CDR3 DNA reads TGCGCCAGCAGCCCACAGGGCAGCAATCAGCCCCAGCATTTT.

The chain employs TRBV9 and TRBJ2-7; D is possibly TRBD2 (7 bases). There are 15 residues in the CDR3. Trimming shortened V by 2 bases and J by 2 bases, and 14 bases separated the two germline ends. CDR1 is SGDLS, CDR2 YYNGEE, per germline. The chain's CDR3 is CASSVGGGLPYEQYF. CDR3 nucleotide sequence: TGTGCCAGCAGCGTGGGGGGGGGCCTCCCCTACGAGCAGTACTTC. The whole variable domain, remainder taken from reference TRBV9 and TRBJ2-7, is DSGVTQTPKHLITATGQRVTLRCSPRSGDLSVYWYQQSLDQGLQFLIQYYNGEERAKGNILERFSAQQFPDLHSELNLSSLELGDSALYFCASSVGGGLPYEQYFGPGTRLTVT.

The gene calls are TRBV6-1 and TRBJ2-6; possible D gene TRBD2, 6 bases. This CDR3 contains 16 residues. CDR1 and CDR2 from the germline V gene are MNHNS and SASEGT. The V end lost 1 base, the J end lost 5 bases, and 12 bases lay between the germline ends. Written as DNA, the CDR3 is TGTGCCAGCAGTGAAGGCGGGAATATCTGGGCCAACGTCCTGACTTTC. Its protein product is CASSEGGNIWANVLTF.

The chain has TRBV30 and TRBJ2-3, with D unresolved. The germline V gene has CDR1 GTSNPN and CDR2 SVGIG (reference sequence). Trimming cost V 0 bases and J 5 bases, with 6 bases left between them. The CDR3 length is 12 residues. This chain's CDR3 is CAWSVMEDTQYF. The CDR3 nucleotides read TGTGCCTGGAGTGTAATGGAAGATACGCAGTATTTT.

This chain uses TRBV29-1 with TRBJ2-1, with TRBD1 identical over 9 bases. The CDR3 consists of 13 residues. With 7 bases clipped from V and 8 bases from J, the junction kept 9 bases outside the gene matches. Germline CDR1 and CDR2: SQVTM and ANQGSEA. CDR3 in amino acids: CSAPGQGRDEQFF. CDR3 DNA: TGCAGCGCCCCCGGACAGGGGCGCGATGAGCAGTTCTTC.

In its sample, this clone was seen once. The rearrangement links TRBV12-5 to TRBJ2-2, with 10 bases aligning to TRBD2. V shed 7 bases and J 6 bases; nucleotides not matched to a gene: 14. Germline lookup yields CDR1 LGHNT and CDR2 FRNRAP. The CDR3 has 17 amino acids. Here the CDR3 reads CASDSSGSSVFSGELFF. DNA of the CDR3: TGTGCTAGTGATTCTAGCGGGAGTTCGGTTTTCTCCGGGGAGCTGTTTTTT. Variable domain in full (rest from reference TRBV12-5 and TRBJ2-2): DARVTQTPRHKVTEMGQEVTMRCQPILGHNTVFWYRQTMMQGLELLAYFRNRAPLDDSGMPKDRFSAEMPDATLATLKIQPSEPRDSAVYFCASDSSGSSVFSGELFFGEGSRLTVL.

This clone was seen a handful of times. The sample contains more than one DNA sequence encoding this CDR3. This rearrangement joins TRBV5-5 to TRBJ2-7; D unclear. The CDR3 runs to 13 residues. The ends were cut back, 0 bases at V and 0 bases at J, with 4 bases in the middle. Germline-derived CDR1 and CDR2 are SGHKS and YYEKEE (reference sequence). The CDR3 region has the DNA TGTGCCAGCAGCTTGGGCGTCTCCTACGAGCAGTACTTC. Protein sequence: CASSLGVSYEQYF.

V is TRBV19 and J is TRBJ1-5; D unresolved. Germline V gene sequence: CDR1 LNHDA, CDR2 SQIVND (reference sequence). This CDR3 comprises 15 residues. Trimming took 9 bases from V and 2 from J, leaving 17 bases between them. CDR3: CASQTNPVGNQPQHF. The DNA for the CDR3 is TGTGCCAGCCAGACGAATCCAGTGGGCAATCAGCCCCAGCATTTT. The whole variable domain, remainder taken from reference TRBV19 and TRBJ1-5, is DGGITQSPKYLFRKEGQNVTLSCEQNLNHDAMYWYRQDPGQGLRLIYYSQIVNDFQKGDIAEGYSVSREKKESFPLTVTSAQKNPTAFYLCASQTNPVGNQPQHFGDGTRLSIL.

The V and J genes are TRBV5-1 and TRBJ2-1; TRBD2 might be the D (6 bases). V dropped 1 base and J dropped 0 bases, with 14 bases sitting between them. Germline V CDR1 and CDR2: SGHRS, YFSETQ. CDR3 length: 17 residues. CDR3 region: CASSLWGGESSYNEQFF. The CDR3 region has the DNA TGCGCCAGCAGCTTGTGGGGCGGGGAAAGCTCCTACAATGAGCAGTTCTTC.

This clone was seen once. Other DNA variants within this sample encode the same CDR3. The chain has TRBV11-2 and TRBJ2-3, with no clear D. The CDR3 spans 12 residues. CDR1 is SGHAT, CDR2 FQNNGV, per germline. Trimming left V 1 base short and J 6 bases short, with 5 bases between. Here the CDR3 DNA reads TGTGCCAGCAGCTTAGGCGCGGATACGCAGTATTTT. Protein product: CASSLGADTQYF.